This is a list of T cell receptor beta chains from one sample in a study of OX40 agonist ivuxolimab in advanced cancers. Method: immunoSEQ multiplex PCR; TCRdb's copy keeps in-frame clones and lacks some. The data hold roughly 62,000 clones, with roughly nine tenths observed a single time. The sample here was CD4+ or CD8+ T cells sorted from blood, taken in a trial of the OX40 agonist ivuxolimab. The source of these receptors is an adult with an advanced solid tumor such as melanoma, head and neck, liver or kidney cancer. The CDR3 runs from the conserved cysteine through the conserved F or W. Fields, in order: V gene, J gene, clone size, D gene, CDR3 DNA, CDR3 protein. A D gene is named only where the DNA matches it firmly. For some rows the clone size is stated as once, few or many, or as a class when expanded; others skip it.

TRBV5-1	TRBJ1-2	.	.	TGCGCCAGCAGCTTAGGGACAAACATTAACTATGGCTACACCTTC	CASSLGTNINYGYTF
TRBV6-5	TRBJ1-1	.	.	TGTGCCAGCAAGGTTACAGTGGGCACTGAAGCTTTCTTT	CASKVTVGTEAFF
TRBV7-9	TRBJ2-3	.	.	TGTGCCAGCATCCTATCGACAGGAACAGATACGCAGTATTTT	CASILSTGTDTQYF
TRBV4-2	TRBJ1-3	.	TRBD1	TGTGCCAGCAGCCAAGAGGGACAGGGGGTATCTGGAAACACCATATATTTT	CASSQEGQGVSGNTIYF
TRBV7-9	TRBJ1-4	.	TRBD1	TGTGCCAGCAGCAAAGGGACAGGAAGAACAACTAATGAAAAACTGTTTTTT	CASSKGTGRTTNEKLFF
TRBV19	TRBJ2-1	.	TRBD2	TGTGCCAGTCATAGCGGGAGGAGAGGCAATGAGCAGTTCTTC	CASHSGRRGNEQFF
TRBV6-5	TRBJ2-3	.	TRBD1	TGTGCCAGCAGAACCGGACAGGGTGGGACGCAGTATTTT	CASRTGQGGTQYF
TRBV5-1	TRBJ2-2	.	.	TGCGCCAGCAGGCCCTCGACTCCCGGGGAGCTGTTTTTT	CASRPSTPGELFF
TRBV20-1	TRBJ2-5	few	.	TGCAGTGACAGGACACAAGAGACCCAGTACTTC	CSDRTQETQYF
TRBV4-2	TRBJ2-7	once	TRBD2	TGTGCCAGCAGCCAAGAGACTAGCGGGAGCTCCTACGAGCAGTACTTC	CASSQETSGSSYEQYF
TRBV5-1	TRBJ2-1	.	TRBD2	TGCGCCAGCAGCTTGCGGCCTATAGCGGGGGGCCACAAAAATGAGCAGTTCTTC	CASSLRPIAGGHKNEQFF
TRBV5-1	TRBJ1-4	.	TRBD1	TGCGCCAGCAGCGGAAACAGGGGAGGGGGCAATGAAAAACTGTTTTTT	CASSGNRGGGNEKLFF
TRBV9	TRBJ2-1	.	.	TGTGCCAGCAGCGTAGATGTGACTAGGTACAATGAGCAGTTCTTC	CASSVDVTRYNEQFF
TRBV11-2	TRBJ1-2	.	TRBD1	TGTGCCAGCAGCTCGAGTCCCGGGACAGGGGTTGGCTACACCTTC	CASSSSPGTGVGYTF
TRBV18	TRBJ2-1	.	.	TGTGCCAGCTCATCCTACACAGGGAGCGGCAATGAGCAGTTCTTC	CASSSYTGSGNEQFF
TRBV7-3	TRBJ1-1	once	.	TGTGCCAGCTCCGCGAGCAGGGACACTGAAGCTTTCTTT	CASSASRDTEAFF
TRBV5-1	TRBJ2-1	.	TRBD2	TGCGCCAGCAGCTTGGAAGTGGGACTAGCGGGAGTTGAGCAGTTCTTC	CASSLEVGLAGVEQFF
TRBV5-1	TRBJ2-4	.	.	TGCGCCAGCAGCCCGAGTTGGGACAAAAACATTCAGTACTTC	CASSPSWDKNIQYF
TRBV9	TRBJ1-1	.	.	TGTGCCAGCAGCGCCGGACCCAACACTGAAGCTTTCTTT	CASSAGPNTEAFF
TRBV5-1	TRBJ2-6	.	.	TGCGCCAGCAGCTTGGGTCTGTTCAGGGGATCTAGCTCTGGGGCCAACGTCCTGACTTTC	CASSLGLFRGSSSGANVLTF
TRBV5-4	TRBJ2-1	.	TRBD2	TGTGCCAGCAGCTTGGTCCGGCGGGAGTCGAATGAGCAGTTCTTC	CASSLVRRESNEQFF
TRBV18	TRBJ1-1	few	.	TGTGCCAGCTCAGCCGCGACAGCCTCATTGTCCACTGAAGCTTTCTTT	CASSAATASLSTEAFF
TRBV2	TRBJ1-2	.	.	TGTGCCAGCAGTCAGGACGGACTACCTAACTATGGCTACACCTTC	CASSQDGLPNYGYTF
TRBV5-4	TRBJ2-7	once	TRBD2	TGTGCCAGCAGCTTGGCCGGGGGACTAGGACGGGAGCAGTACTTC	CASSLAGGLGREQYF
TRBV11-2	TRBJ2-5	.	.	TGTGCCAGCAGCTTAGGGCAGCAAGAGACCCAGTACTTC	CASSLGQQETQYF
TRBV6-5	TRBJ1-3	.	TRBD1	TGTGCCAGTCGACAGGGGAGCTCTGGAAACACCATATATTTT	CASRQGSSGNTIYF
TRBV6-5	TRBJ2-7	few	TRBD2	TGTGCCAGCAGTTACTCAGGGACTAGTACCGGCGAGCAGTACTTC	CASSYSGTSTGEQYF
TRBV13	TRBJ1-2	.	TRBD1	TGTGCCAGCAGCGTGACCCACGGGACAGACTACTATGGCTACACCTTC	CASSVTHGTDYYGYTF